Listed below are T cell receptor beta chains from one sample, sequenced in a study of T cells in Graves' hyperthyroidism and ophthalmopathy. Via MiXCR, TCRdb re-called the multiplex PCR reads, giving one row per CDR3 protein. The sample has 700,000 or so distinct CDR3 sequences, roughly 15% seen once; the top ten hold approximately 8.4%. Sequenced input: blood. The receptors here all came from a young man with Graves' hyperthyroidism. CDR3s include the opening cysteine and the closing phenylalanine or tryptophan. D genes are given only for firm matches. Some rows mark clone size as missing; the rest say once, few, many or name a class of expanded clone.

d_gene: .; j_gene: TRBJ2-5; abundance: many; v_gene: TRBV7-2; CDR3aa: CASSFQRGYQETQYF; CDR3nt: TGTGCCAGCAGCTTCCAACGGGGGTACCAAGAGACCCAGTACTTC
d_gene: TRBD1; j_gene: TRBJ2-7; abundance: many; v_gene: TRBV27; CDR3aa: CASSFPPGQISYEQYF; CDR3nt: TGTGCCAGCAGTTTCCCACCGGGACAGATTTCCTACGAGCAGTACTTC
d_gene: TRBD2; j_gene: TRBJ2-1; abundance: many; v_gene: TRBV7-2; CDR3aa: CASRYPGGNEQFF; CDR3nt: TGTGCCAGCAGATACCCGGGGGGGAATGAGCAGTTCTTC
d_gene: TRBD1; j_gene: TRBJ1-6; abundance: .; v_gene: TRBV7-2; CDR3aa: CASSPGPGQGPALYNSPLHF; CDR3nt: TGTGCCAGCAGCCCCGGGCCGGGACAGGGGCCCGCACTATATAATTCACCCCTCCACTTT
d_gene: .; j_gene: TRBJ2-5; abundance: many; v_gene: TRBV11-2; CDR3aa: CASSHMANPTETQYF; CDR3nt: TGTGCCAGCAGCCACATGGCGAATCCCACCGAGACCCAGTACTTC
d_gene: TRBD1; j_gene: TRBJ1-5; abundance: few; v_gene: TRBV20-1; CDR3aa: CSASGDRGRVQPQHF; CDR3nt: TGCAGTGCTAGTGGTGACAGGGGGAGGGTTCAGCCCCAGCATTTT
d_gene: TRBD2; j_gene: TRBJ2-7; abundance: .; v_gene: TRBV29-1; CDR3aa: CSVEDLGLAGHYEQYF; CDR3nt: TGCAGCGTTGAAGATTTGGGACTAGCGGGACACTACGAGCAGTACTTC
d_gene: .; j_gene: TRBJ2-3; abundance: .; v_gene: TRBV7-2; CDR3aa: CASSLAFDSITDTQYF; CDR3nt: TGTGCCAGCAGCTTAGCCTTCGACTCGATCACAGATACGCAGTATTTT
d_gene: .; j_gene: TRBJ1-1; abundance: many; v_gene: TRBV5-5; CDR3aa: CASSLVDEAFF; CDR3nt: TGTGCCAGCAGCTTGGTGGATGAAGCTTTCTTT
d_gene: .; j_gene: TRBJ1-1; abundance: many; v_gene: TRBV5-1; CDR3aa: CASSSGLSGTNTEAFF; CDR3nt: TGCGCCAGCAGCTCAGGACTTTCTGGAACGAACACTGAAGCTTTCTTT
d_gene: .; j_gene: TRBJ1-5; abundance: few; v_gene: TRBV12-3/TRBV12-4; CDR3aa: CASSPSAAVNQPQHF; CDR3nt: TGTGCCAGCAGCCCCTCCGCGGCTGTCAATCAGCCCCAGCATTTT
d_gene: .; j_gene: TRBJ2-3; abundance: many; v_gene: TRBV2; CDR3aa: CASRVRTERGDTQYF; CDR3nt: TGTGCCAGCAGGGTCCGGACGGAAAGGGGGGATACGCAGTATTTT
d_gene: .; j_gene: TRBJ2-7; abundance: many; v_gene: TRBV12-3/TRBV12-4; CDR3aa: CASSLARRGAHEQYF; CDR3nt: TGTGCCAGCAGTCTCGCCCGACGGGGGGCGCACGAGCAGTACTTC
d_gene: .; j_gene: TRBJ2-1; abundance: few; v_gene: TRBV7-9; CDR3aa: CASSWTLSEQFF; CDR3nt: TGTGCCAGCAGCTGGACCCTTTCCGAGCAGTTCTTC
d_gene: .; j_gene: TRBJ2-7; abundance: many; v_gene: TRBV20-1; CDR3aa: CSARGTVVSEQYF; CDR3nt: TGCAGTGCTAGAGGGACTGTGGTGAGCGAGCAGTACTTC
d_gene: .; j_gene: TRBJ2-7; abundance: many; v_gene: TRBV30; CDR3aa: CAWSYLGGKSYEQYF; CDR3nt: TGTGCCTGGAGTTACCTGGGGGGCAAGTCCTACGAGCAGTACTTC
d_gene: .; j_gene: TRBJ2-5; abundance: many; v_gene: TRBV11-2; CDR3aa: CASSLEAHSQETQYF; CDR3nt: TGTGCCAGCAGCTTAGAAGCTCATTCCCAAGAGACCCAGTACTTC
d_gene: TRBD2; j_gene: TRBJ2-7; abundance: few; v_gene: TRBV27; CDR3aa: CASSSPMTSGRAYEQYF; CDR3nt: TGTGCCAGCAGTTCCCCCATGACTAGCGGGAGGGCCTACGAGCAGTACTTC
d_gene: .; j_gene: TRBJ2-7; abundance: many; v_gene: TRBV2; CDR3aa: CASSFYEQYF; CDR3nt: TGTGCCAGCAGTTTCTACGAGCAGTACTTC
d_gene: .; j_gene: TRBJ2-7; abundance: .; v_gene: TRBV24-1; CDR3aa: CATSVSGGRGEQYF; CDR3nt: TGTGCCACCAGTGTCTCCGGGGGACGGGGCGAGCAGTACTTC
d_gene: .; j_gene: TRBJ1-4; abundance: many; v_gene: TRBV12-3/TRBV12-4; CDR3aa: CASRTDGTYDEKLFF; CDR3nt: TGTGCCAGCAGGACGGACGGGACTTACGATGAAAAACTGTTTTTT
d_gene: .; j_gene: TRBJ1-5; abundance: many; v_gene: TRBV3-1; CDR3aa: CASSQGGRVNQPQHF; CDR3nt: TGTGCCAGCAGCCAAGGGGGGAGGGTCAATCAGCCCCAGCATTTT